This T cell receptor beta chain was recovered during a study of shared T cell receptors in the human thymus. Per the germline V gene, CDR1 is SNHLY and CDR2 is FYNNEI. With 8 bases clipped from V and 3 bases from J, the junction kept 7 bases outside the gene matches. This CDR3 comprises 15 residues. TCRdb keeps only in-frame clones here, not all; method: immunoSEQ multiplex PCR. The sample has hundreds of thousands of clones; approximately 80% are singletons. This same sample was also taken into another study, of human thymus T cells. Turning to that study: Resections obtained during corrective heart surgery supplied the thymus tissue.

The chain joins TRBV2 to TRBJ2-2; 9 bases agree with TRBD2. Sequenced input: thymocytes. The clonotype originates from a boy under two years old with a congenital heart defect. The CDR3 DNA sequence: TGTGCCAGCGTAGAGACTAGCGGAGACACCGGGGAGCTGTTTTTT. As protein: CASVETSGDTGELFF.